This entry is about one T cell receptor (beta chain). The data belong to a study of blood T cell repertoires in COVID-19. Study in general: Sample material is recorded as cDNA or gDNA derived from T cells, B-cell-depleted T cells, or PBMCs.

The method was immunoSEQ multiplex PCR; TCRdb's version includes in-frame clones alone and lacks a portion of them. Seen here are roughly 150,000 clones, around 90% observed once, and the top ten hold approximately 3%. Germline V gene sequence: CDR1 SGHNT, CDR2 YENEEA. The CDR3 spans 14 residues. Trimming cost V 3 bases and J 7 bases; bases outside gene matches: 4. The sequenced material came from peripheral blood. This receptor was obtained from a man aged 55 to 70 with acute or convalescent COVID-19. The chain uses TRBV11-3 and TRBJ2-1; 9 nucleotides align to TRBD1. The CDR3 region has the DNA TGTGCCAGCAGCTTCCGACAGGGGGATAATGAGCAGTTCTTC. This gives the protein CASSFRQGDNEQFF. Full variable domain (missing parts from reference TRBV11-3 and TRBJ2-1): EAGVVQSPRYKIIEKKQPVAFWCNPISGHNTLYWYLQNLGQGPELLIRYENEEAVDDSQLPKDRFSAERLKGVDSTLKIQPAELGDSAVYLCASSFRQGDNEQFFGPGTRLTVL.